Included here is one TCR beta chain sequence, with context. This study enrolled people aged 18 to 89 from about two dozen US geographic areas. Each participant's cohort was designated according to participant-reported clinical history. The source of the sample is a study of blood T cell repertoires in COVID-19. Study summary: Some COVID-19 samples were acute and others convalescent; all came from the United States, Italy and Spain.

The CDR3 runs to 12 residues. The V end lost 11 bases, the J end lost 8 bases, and 16 bases lay between the germline ends. Germline CDR1 reads SNHLY; CDR2 reads FYNNEI. Per the original methods: Estimation of nucleated cell counts was performed using reference gene primer amplification. The protocol was immunoSEQ multiplex PCR, while the TCRdb copy is restricted to in-frame clones and leaves out a portion. From that table come the V and J calls and clone size; the DNA was used to work out D and trimming. The table shows over 200,000 clones, with 80% to 90% occurring only once. The sample comprised PBMCs or T cells enriched from blood (not recorded which). The chain recombines TRBV2 with TRBJ1-3; D is perhaps TRBD1 (6 bases). The receptor was isolated from a woman aged 25 to 39 who had been exposed to COVID-19. Written as DNA, the CDR3 is TGTGCCGCGAGGGGGAGGGCCGACACCATATATTTT. This gives the protein CAARGRADTIYF. Looking up the rest from reference TRBV2 and TRBJ1-3 gives the full variable domain: EPEVTQTPSHQVTQMGQEVILRCVPISNHLYFYWYRQILGQKVEFLVSFYNNEISEKSEIFDDQFSVERPDGSNFTLKIRSTKLEDSAMYFCAARGRADTIYFGEGSWLTVV.